The subject of this entry is one TCR beta chain. Antigen: not known. Some clones are missing from TCRdb's copy, which holds only in-frame ones; the method was immunoSEQ multiplex PCR. The sample shows tens of thousands of clones, approximately 89% of them seen only once. The CDR3 contains 13 residues. From germline, CDR1 is SGHNT and CDR2 YYREEE (reference sequence). Between the trimmed V and J ends, which lost 0 bases and 6 bases, there was a span of 7 bases. This entry is derived from a study of OX40 agonist ivuxolimab in advanced cancers. Study-level background: At doses from 0.01 to 10 mg/kg, patients were given intravenous ivuxolimab every 2 weeks. Patients receiving dose escalation had hepatocellular carcinoma, melanoma, renal cell or head and neck cancer. Study outcomes and limitations: Low normalized clonal expansion also occurred in some nonresponding patients.

This receptor was identified in an adult with an advanced solid tumor such as melanoma, head and neck, liver or kidney cancer. V gene TRBV5-4 combines with J gene TRBJ2-1; possibly TRBD2 for D (6 bases). The specimen was CD4+ or CD8+ T cells sorted from blood, collected in a trial of the OX40 agonist ivuxolimab. The CDR3 bases are TGTGCCAGCAGCTTGGACGGGAGCAATGAGCAGTTCTTC. Translated: CASSLDGSNEQFF.